This T cell receptor (beta chain) was retrieved from a study of CD4 T cells in relation to SARS-CoV-2 and coronaviruses. Across the study: ViraFEST: approximately 10-day antigen culture of PBMCs, then TCR beta CDR3 sequencing. Crossreactive spike epitopes shared across donors were mapped to their HLA restriction.

The CDR3 is 14 amino acids. Trimming took 10 bases from V and 3 from J; bases not matched to a gene: 9. CDR1 and CDR2 from the germline V gene are ENHRY and SYGVKD. Of note for this clone: Its antigen is not identified.

Produced via immunoSEQ multiplex PCR; TCRdb's table is partial and in-frame only. The data hold about 37,000 clones, with around 82% observed a single time. This receptor was obtained from an adult with COVID-19. The chain links TRBV10-3 to TRBJ2-3; TRBD2 matches 8 bases. Material for sequencing was naive CD4+ T cells from PBMCs, cultured in vitro. The subset: naive CD4+ T cells isolated by negative enrichment. The DNA for the CDR3 is TGTGCCACCCAGCGGGAGCGTGGGACAGATACGCAGTATTTT. This codes for CATQRERGTDTQYF.